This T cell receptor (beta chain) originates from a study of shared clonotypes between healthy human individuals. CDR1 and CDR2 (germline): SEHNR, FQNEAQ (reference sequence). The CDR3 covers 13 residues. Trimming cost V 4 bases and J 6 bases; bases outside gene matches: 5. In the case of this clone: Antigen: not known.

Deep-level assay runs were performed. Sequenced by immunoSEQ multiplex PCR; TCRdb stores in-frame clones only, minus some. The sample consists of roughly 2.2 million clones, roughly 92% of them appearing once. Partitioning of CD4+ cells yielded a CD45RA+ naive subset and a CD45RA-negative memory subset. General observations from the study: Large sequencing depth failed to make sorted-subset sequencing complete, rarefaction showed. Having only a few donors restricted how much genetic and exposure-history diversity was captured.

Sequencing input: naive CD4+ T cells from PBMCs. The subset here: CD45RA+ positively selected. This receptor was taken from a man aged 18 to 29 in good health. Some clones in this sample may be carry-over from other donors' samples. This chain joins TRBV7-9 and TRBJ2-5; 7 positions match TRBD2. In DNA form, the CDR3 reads TGTGCCAGCAGCTCCGGCGGGACTAAGACCCAGTACTTC. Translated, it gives CASSSGGTKTQYF.